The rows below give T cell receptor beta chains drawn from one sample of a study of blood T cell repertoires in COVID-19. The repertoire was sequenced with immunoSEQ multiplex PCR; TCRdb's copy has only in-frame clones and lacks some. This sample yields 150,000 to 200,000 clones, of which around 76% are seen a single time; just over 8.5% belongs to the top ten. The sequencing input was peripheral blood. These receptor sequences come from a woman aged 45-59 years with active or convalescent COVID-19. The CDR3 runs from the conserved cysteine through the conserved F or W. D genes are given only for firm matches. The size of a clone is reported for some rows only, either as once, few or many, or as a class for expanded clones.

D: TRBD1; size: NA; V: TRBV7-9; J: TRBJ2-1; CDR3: CASSQKGPGGTGYNEQFF; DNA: TGTGCCAGCAGCCAAAAAGGGCCCGGTGGGACAGGGTACAATGAGCAGTTCTTC
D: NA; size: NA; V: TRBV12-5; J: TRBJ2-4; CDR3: CASGPDSPGAKNIQYF; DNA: TGTGCTAGTGGTCCCGACTCCCCAGGGGCCAAAAACATTCAGTACTTC
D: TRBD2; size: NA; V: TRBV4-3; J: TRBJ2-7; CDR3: CASSQELAVAYEQYF; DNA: TGCGCCAGCAGCCAAGAACTAGCGGTGGCCTACGAGCAGTACTTC
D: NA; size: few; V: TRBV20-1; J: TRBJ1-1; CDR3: CSARSGPSAFF; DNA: TGCAGTGCTAGATCCGGTCCCTCGGCTTTCTTT
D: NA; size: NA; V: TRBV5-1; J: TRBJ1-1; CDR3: CASSWPRGGATEAFF; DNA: TGCGCCAGCAGCTGGCCCCGGGGAGGCGCCACTGAAGCTTTCTTT
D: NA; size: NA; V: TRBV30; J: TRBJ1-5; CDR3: CAWARGSNQPQHF; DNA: TGTGCCTGGGCTAGGGGTAGCAATCAGCCCCAGCATTTT
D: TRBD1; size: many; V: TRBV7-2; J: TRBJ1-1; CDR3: CASRSTGGGNTEAFF; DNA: TGTGCCAGCAGGTCTACAGGGGGGGGGAACACTGAAGCTTTCTTT
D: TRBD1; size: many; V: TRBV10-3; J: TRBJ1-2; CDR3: CAISERDRGYGYTF; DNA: TGTGCCATCAGTGAAAGGGACAGGGGCTATGGCTACACCTTC
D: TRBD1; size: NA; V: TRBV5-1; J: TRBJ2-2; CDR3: CASSLAFTGGNTGELFF; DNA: TGCGCCAGCAGCTTGGCTTTTACAGGGGGGAACACCGGGGAGCTGTTTTTT
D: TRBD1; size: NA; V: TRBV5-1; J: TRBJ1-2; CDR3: CASSSGQAHGYTF; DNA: TGCGCCAGCAGCTCGGGACAGGCCCATGGCTACACCTTC
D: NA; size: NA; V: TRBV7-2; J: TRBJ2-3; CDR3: CASSSLTPLPTDTQYF; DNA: TGTGCCAGCAGCTCCCTGACTCCGCTCCCGACAGATACGCAGTATTTT
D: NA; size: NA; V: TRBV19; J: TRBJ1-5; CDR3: CASSIFGQGLPKANQPQHF; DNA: TGTGCCAGTAGTATATTTGGGCAGGGTCTACCCAAAGCCAATCAGCCCCAGCATTTT
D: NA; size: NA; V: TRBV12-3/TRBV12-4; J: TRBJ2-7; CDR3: CASSFGHHEQYF; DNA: TGTGCCAGCAGTTTTGGGCACCACGAGCAGTACTTC
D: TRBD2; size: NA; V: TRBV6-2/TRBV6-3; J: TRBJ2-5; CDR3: CASSTGLAGETQYF; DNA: TGTGCCAGCAGTACAGGACTAGCTGGAGAGACCCAGTACTTC
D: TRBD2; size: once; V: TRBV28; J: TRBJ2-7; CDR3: CASVGGGPYEQYF; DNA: TGTGCCAGCGTGGGGGGGGGACCCTACGAGCAGTACTTC
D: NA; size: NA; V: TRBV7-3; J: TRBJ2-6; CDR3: CASSLAVTVSGANVLTF; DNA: TGTGCCAGCAGCTTAGCGGTTACCGTCTCTGGGGCCAACGTCCTGACTTTC
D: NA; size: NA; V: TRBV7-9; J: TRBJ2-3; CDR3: CASSLGSETQYF; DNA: TGTGCCAGCAGCTTGGGTAGCGAGACGCAGTATTTT
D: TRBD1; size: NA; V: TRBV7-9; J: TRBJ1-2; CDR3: CASSLWDRVFDGYTF; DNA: TGTGCCAGCAGCTTGTGGGACAGGGTATTTGATGGCTACACCTTC
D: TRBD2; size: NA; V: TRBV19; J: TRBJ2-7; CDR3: CASSPSGTTYEQYF; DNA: TGTGCCAGTAGTCCTAGCGGGACGACCTACGAGCAGTACTTC
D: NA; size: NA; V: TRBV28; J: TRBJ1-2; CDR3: CASSLMVAGGVYGYTF; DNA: TGTGCCAGCAGTTTAATGGTGGCGGGGGGCGTCTATGGCTACACCTTC
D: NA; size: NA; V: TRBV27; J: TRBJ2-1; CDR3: CASSLRQGWSYNEQFF; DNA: TGTGCCAGCAGTTTACGGCAGGGGTGGTCCTACAATGAGCAGTTCTTC
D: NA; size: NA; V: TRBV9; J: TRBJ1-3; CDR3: CASSVNSVVSGNTIYF; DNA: TGTGCCAGCAGCGTAAATTCTGTAGTCTCTGGAAACACCATATATTTT
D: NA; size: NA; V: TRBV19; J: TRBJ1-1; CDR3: CASGVKGDTEAFF; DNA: TGTGCCAGTGGCGTTAAGGGGGACACTGAAGCTTTCTTT
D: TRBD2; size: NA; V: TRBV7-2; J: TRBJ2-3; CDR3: CASNLAGVPDTQYF; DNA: TGTGCCAGCAACTTAGCGGGAGTCCCAGATACGCAGTATTTT
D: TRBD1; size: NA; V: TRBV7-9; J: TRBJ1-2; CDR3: CASSSPGQGVGYTF; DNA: TGTGCCAGCAGCTCCCCGGGACAGGGTGTCGGCTACACCTTC
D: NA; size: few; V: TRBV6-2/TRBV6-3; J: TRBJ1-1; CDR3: CASSPPRTANTEAFF; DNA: TGTGCCAGCAGCCCACCTCGGACAGCGAACACTGAAGCTTTCTTT
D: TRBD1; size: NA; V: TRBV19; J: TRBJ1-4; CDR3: CASSIGDSFGEKLFF; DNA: TGTGCCAGTAGTATCGGGGACAGTTTTGGTGAAAAACTGTTTTTT
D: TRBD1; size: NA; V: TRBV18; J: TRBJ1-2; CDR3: CASSPWDRDGGYTF; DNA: TGTGCCAGCTCACCCTGGGACAGGGATGGTGGCTACACCTTC
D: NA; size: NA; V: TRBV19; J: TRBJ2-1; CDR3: CASTPSGSSYNEQFF; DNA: TGTGCCAGTACCCCCAGCGGTAGCTCCTACAATGAGCAGTTCTTC
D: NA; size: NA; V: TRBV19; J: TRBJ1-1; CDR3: CASKLRDIGTEAFF; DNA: TGTGCCAGTAAACTCCGGGACATCGGTACTGAAGCTTTCTTT
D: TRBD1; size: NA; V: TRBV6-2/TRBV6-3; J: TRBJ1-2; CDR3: CASSHSAPNRGQGYGYTF; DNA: TGTGCCAGCAGCCATTCAGCCCCGAACAGGGGGCAGGGCTATGGCTACACCTTC
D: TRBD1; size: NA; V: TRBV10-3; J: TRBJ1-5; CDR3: CATQGQDNQPQHF; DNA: TGTGCCACCCAGGGACAGGACAATCAGCCCCAGCATTTT
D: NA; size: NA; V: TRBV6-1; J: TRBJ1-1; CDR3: CASSEGAGRTEAFF; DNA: TGTGCCAGCAGTGAGGGGGCCGGTAGAACTGAAGCTTTCTTT
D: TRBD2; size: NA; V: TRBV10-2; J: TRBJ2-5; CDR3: CASSGGAQETQYF; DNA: TGCGCCAGTAGCGGGGGGGCCCAAGAGACCCAGTACTTC
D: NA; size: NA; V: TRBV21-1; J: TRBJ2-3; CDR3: CASSPGGRGGTDTQYF; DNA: TGTGCCAGCAGCCCCGGGGGGCGGGGGGGCACAGATACGCAGTATTTT
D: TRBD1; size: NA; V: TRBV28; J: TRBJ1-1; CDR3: CASSWVDRDMNTEAFF; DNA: TGTGCCAGCAGTTGGGTGGACAGGGATATGAACACTGAAGCTTTCTTT
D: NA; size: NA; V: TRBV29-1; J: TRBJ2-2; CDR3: CSVSRTNTGELFF; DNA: TGCAGCGTTAGCAGGACGAACACCGGGGAGCTGTTTTTT
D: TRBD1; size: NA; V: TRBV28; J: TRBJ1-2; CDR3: CASRRQGGYGYTF; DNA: TGTGCCAGCAGGAGACAGGGCGGCTATGGCTACACCTTC
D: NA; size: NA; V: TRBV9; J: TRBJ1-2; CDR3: CASSAGAYGYTF; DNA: TGTGCCAGCAGCGCAGGCGCCTATGGCTACACCTTC
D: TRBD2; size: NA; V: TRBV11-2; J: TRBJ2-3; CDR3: CASSLKGTTLTDTQYF; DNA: TGTGCCAGCAGCTTAAAAGGGACTACTCTTACAGATACGCAGTATTTT
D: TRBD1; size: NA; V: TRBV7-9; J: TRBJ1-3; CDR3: CASSPQGQGSGNTIYF; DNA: TGTGCCAGCAGCCCCCAGGGACAGGGCTCTGGAAACACCATATATTTT
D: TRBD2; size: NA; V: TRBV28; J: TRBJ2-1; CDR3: CASSYDSGRANEQFF; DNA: TGTGCCAGCAGCTACGATAGCGGGAGGGCGAATGAGCAGTTCTTC
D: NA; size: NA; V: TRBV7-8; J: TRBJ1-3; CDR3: CASSLDGTGNTIYF; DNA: TGTGCCAGCAGCTTAGACGGGACTGGAAACACCATATATTTT
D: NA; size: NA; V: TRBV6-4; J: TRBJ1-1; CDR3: CASRQQGNTEAFF; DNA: TGTGCCAGCAGGCAACAGGGGAACACTGAAGCTTTCTTT
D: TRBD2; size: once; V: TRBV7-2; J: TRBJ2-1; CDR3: CASSLGTSGGARNEQFF; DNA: TGTGCCAGCAGCCTAGGGACTAGCGGGGGGGCACGCAATGAGCAGTTCTTC
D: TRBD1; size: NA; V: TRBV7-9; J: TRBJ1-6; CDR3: CASSPGQGNGSPLHF; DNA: TGTGCCAGCAGCCCGGGACAGGGGAATGGCTCACCCCTCCACTTT
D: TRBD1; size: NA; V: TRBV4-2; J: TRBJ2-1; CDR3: CASSLRQGDLYNEQFF; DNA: TGTGCCAGCAGCCTACGACAGGGTGACCTCTACAATGAGCAGTTCTTC
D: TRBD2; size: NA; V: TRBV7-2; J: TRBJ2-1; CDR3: CASTLRAGENSYNEQFF; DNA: TGTGCCAGCACCTTGAGAGCGGGAGAGAACTCCTACAATGAGCAGTTCTTC
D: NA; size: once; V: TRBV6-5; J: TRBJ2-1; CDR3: CASRPLGTTYNEQFF; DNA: TGTGCCAGCAGGCCCTTAGGGACAACCTACAATGAGCAGTTCTTC
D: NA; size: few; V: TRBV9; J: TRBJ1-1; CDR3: CASSVDAGQGTEAFF; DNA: TGTGCCAGCAGCGTAGATGCAGGGCAGGGCACTGAAGCTTTCTTT
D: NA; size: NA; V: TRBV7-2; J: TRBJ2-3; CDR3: CASSFEGTGDTQYF; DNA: TGTGCCAGCAGCTTTGAAGGCACGGGAGATACGCAGTATTTT